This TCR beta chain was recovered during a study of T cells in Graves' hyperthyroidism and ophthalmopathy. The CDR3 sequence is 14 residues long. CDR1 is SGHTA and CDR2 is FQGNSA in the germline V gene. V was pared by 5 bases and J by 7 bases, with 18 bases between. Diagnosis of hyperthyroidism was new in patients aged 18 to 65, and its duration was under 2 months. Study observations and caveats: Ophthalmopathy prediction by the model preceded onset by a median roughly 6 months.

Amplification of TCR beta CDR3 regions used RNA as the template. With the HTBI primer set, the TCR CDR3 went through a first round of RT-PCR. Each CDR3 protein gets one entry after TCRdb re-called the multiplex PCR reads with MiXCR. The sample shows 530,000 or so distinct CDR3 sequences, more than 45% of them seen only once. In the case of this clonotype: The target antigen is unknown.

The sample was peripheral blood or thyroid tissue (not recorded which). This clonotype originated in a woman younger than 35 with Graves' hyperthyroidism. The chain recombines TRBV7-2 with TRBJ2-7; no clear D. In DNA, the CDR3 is TGTGCCAGCAGCCCTACCGGGCTGGCGTTTGAGCAGTACTTC. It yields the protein CASSPTGLAFEQYF. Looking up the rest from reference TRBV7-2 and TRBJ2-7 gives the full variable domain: GAGVSQSPSNKVTEKGKDVELRCDPISGHTALYWYRQSLGQGLEFLIYFQGNSAPDKSGLPSDRFSAERTGGSVSTLTIQRTQQEDSAVYLCASSPTGLAFEQYFGPGTRLTVT.